Shown below are 20 T cell receptor beta chains from a single sample sequenced in a study of blood T cell repertoires in COVID-19. The method was immunoSEQ multiplex PCR; TCRdb's version includes in-frame clones alone and lacks a portion of them. Seen here are about 150,000 clones, about 85% observed once, and the top ten hold 0.63%. Specimen: peripheral blood. These receptors originate from a man aged 55-75 years with COVID-19, enrolled during active disease.

J is TRBJ1-1 and V is TRBV29-1; D not resolved. CDR3 length: 12 residues. Germline V gives CDR1 SQVTM, CDR2 ANQGSEA. Trimming took 3 bases from V and 1 from J, leaving 6 bases between them. The CDR3 region has the DNA TGCAGCGTTGAGTCCAGGAACACTGAAGCTTTCTTT. Protein product: CSVESRNTEAFF. The whole variable domain, filled in from reference TRBV29-1 and TRBJ1-1, reads SAVISQKPSRDICQRGTSLTIQCQVDSQVTMMFWYRQQPGQSLTLIATANQGSEATYESGFVIDKFPISRPNLTFSTLTVSNMSPEDSSIYLCSVESRNTEAFFGQGTRLTVV.

V is TRBV24-1 and J is TRBJ1-4, with 11 bases aligning to TRBD1. The V gene's germline CDR1 is KGHDR and CDR2 SFDVKD. The CDR3 is 15 residues long. V dropped 4 bases and J dropped 8; count of bases not matched to a gene: 5. The CDR3 region has the DNA TGTGCCACCAGTGACAGGACAGGGGGCCAAGAAAAACTGTTTTTT. Translated, it gives CATSDRTGGQEKLFF.

The table lists this clone with a count of one. This sequence joins TRBV5-4 and TRBJ2-3; the match to TRBD1 covers 8 bases. Germline values: CDR1 SGHNT, CDR2 YYREEE (reference sequence). CDR3 length equals 15 residues. Trimming took 0 bases from V and 2 from J; bases not matched to a gene: 2. CDR3 in DNA: TGTGCCAGCAGCTTGGACAGGGGGTTCACAGATACGCAGTATTTT. Residues: CASSLDRGFTDTQYF.

CDR3 in amino acids: CASSLGYGNTEAFF. The CDR3 region has the DNA TGTGCCAGCAGCTTAGGCTACGGGAACACTGAAGCTTTCTTT. V gene TRBV11-2 combines with J gene TRBJ1-1; D is ambiguous. The CDR3 consists of 14 residues. Trimming shortened V by 1 base and J by 1 base, and 7 bases separated the two germline ends. From germline, CDR1 is SGHAT and CDR2 FQNNGV.

The CDR3 coding sequence is TGTGCCAGCAGCGCAGCGGGACAGGTCGGCGTAAGCACCTACGAGCAGTACTTC. This encodes CASSAAGQVGVSTYEQYF. The chain uses TRBV11-3 and TRBJ2-7; TRBD1 might be the D (8 bases). V was clipped by 5 bases and J by 2 bases, with 25 bases between them. The CDR3 is made up of 18 amino acids. Germline assignment: CDR1 SGHNT and CDR2 YENEEA.

This sequence joins TRBV29-1 and TRBJ2-1; TRBD2 matches at 8 bases. V was pared by 4 bases and J by 0 bases, with 11 bases of the junction left unmatched. There are 17 residues in the CDR3. From germline, CDR1 is SQVTM and CDR2 ANQGSEA. The CDR3 sequence is CSVVLAGGRSSYNEQFF. In DNA form, the CDR3 reads TGCAGCGTTGTGTTGGCGGGAGGTCGTAGCTCCTACAATGAGCAGTTCTTC.

The chain has TRBV29-1 and TRBJ2-5; TRBD1 might be the D (6 bases). Germline CDR1 and CDR2: SQVTM and ANQGSEA. Trimming cost V 7 bases and J 2 bases, with 14 bases left between them. The CDR3 contains 13 residues. CDR3 in amino acids: CSGNPGTQETQYF. CDR3 nucleotides: TGCAGCGGAAATCCAGGGACACAAGAGACCCAGTACTTC. The whole variable domain, filled in from reference TRBV29-1 and TRBJ2-5, reads SAVISQKPSRDICQRGTSLTIQCQVDSQVTMMFWYRQQPGQSLTLIATANQGSEATYESGFVIDKFPISRPNLTFSTLTVSNMSPEDSSIYLCSGNPGTQETQYFGPGTRLLVL.

The genes are TRBV30 and TRBJ2-2; tentatively, D is TRBD1 (5 bases). Germline values: CDR1 GTSNPN, CDR2 SVGIG (reference sequence). The CDR3 extends over 14 amino acids. V shed 3 bases and J shed 6 bases, with 14 bases lying between them. CDR3 sequence: CAWRITGAAGELFF. In DNA, the CDR3 is TGTGCCTGGAGAATTACAGGTGCGGCCGGGGAGCTGTTTTTT.

The chain joins TRBV7-9 to TRBJ2-2, with unresolved D. Trimming pared 5 bases from V and 2 bases from J, leaving 3 bases between. The germline V gene encodes CDR1 SEHNR and CDR2 FQNEAQ (reference sequence). This CDR3 has 12 amino acids. CDR3 loop: CASSTNTGELFF. The CDR3 nucleotides read TGTGCCAGCAGCACTAACACCGGGGAGCTGTTTTTT.

The genes are TRBV28 and TRBJ2-5, with D unclear. V was pared by 3 bases and J by 5 bases, with 19 bases between. The germline V gene encodes CDR1 MDHEN and CDR2 SYDVKM. The CDR3 spans 16 residues. The CDR3 protein is CASSFGLSNMWETQYF. In DNA form, the CDR3 reads TGTGCCAGCAGTTTTGGGCTCAGCAACATGTGGGAGACCCAGTACTTC.

This chain links TRBV12-5 with TRBJ2-1, with 7 nucleotides matching TRBD1. The CDR3 runs 15 residues. Germline V gene lookup returns CDR1 LGHNT and CDR2 FRNRAP. V trimming: 1 base; J trimming: 3 bases; junction bases outside the gene matches: 3. The CDR3 DNA follows: TGTGCTAGTGGTTTGGGGGACAGTTACTACAATGAGCAGTTCTTC. The encoded protein is CASGLGDSYYNEQFF.

The chain couples TRBV11-2 to TRBJ2-7; 9 positions match TRBD2. J lost 3 bases, V lost 5 bases, and 5 bases had no gene match. Germline lookup yields CDR1 SGHAT and CDR2 FQNNGV. The CDR3 totals 14 residues. The CDR3 spells CASSKGLARYEQYF. The DNA of the CDR3 is TGTGCCAGCAGCAAGGGACTAGCTCGCTACGAGCAGTACTTC.

CDR3 sequence (DNA): TGTGCCAGCAGCCAACAGGGGCCTTCCTACAATGAGCAGTTCTTC. Its protein is CASSQQGPSYNEQFF. The chain carries TRBV3-1 (or the pseudogene TRBV3-2) and TRBJ2-1; D possibly corresponds to TRBD1 (6 bases). The germline CDR1 and CDR2 sequences are LGHDT and YNNKEL (reference sequence). The length of the CDR3 is 15 residues. The V end lost 2 bases, the J end lost 1 base, and 9 bases lay between the germline ends.

The chain has TRBV7-3 and TRBJ1-6; 9 bases are a match to TRBD1. Trimming removed 5 bases from V and 6 bases from J; junction bases left unmatched: 5. The germline gives CDR1 SGHTA, CDR2 FQGTGA. The CDR3 totals 15 residues. The chain's CDR3 is CASSSTGGPNSPLHF. CDR3 in DNA: TGTGCCAGCAGCAGTACAGGGGGCCCTAATTCACCCCTCCACTTT.

The rearrangement links TRBV18 to TRBJ1-1; weak D call: TRBD1 (6 bases). Trimming cost V 1 base and J 2 bases, with 14 bases left between them. This CDR3 comprises 16 residues. Per germline, CDR1 KGHSH and CDR2 LQKENI. The CDR3 loop is CASSPRGRADNTEAFF. DNA for the CDR3: TGTGCCAGCTCACCACGGGGGCGGGCGGATAACACTGAAGCTTTCTTT.

The rearrangement joins TRBV3-1 (or the pseudogene TRBV3-2) to TRBJ2-5; 13 nucleotides align to TRBD2. The length of the CDR3 is 17 residues. V dropped 3 bases and J dropped 1; count of bases not matched to a gene: 5. Germline CDR1 reads LGHDT; CDR2 reads YNNKEL (reference sequence). The CDR3 sequence: CASSQRGTSGAQETQYF. The CDR3 bases are TGTGCCAGCAGCCAGAGAGGGACTAGCGGGGCCCAAGAGACCCAGTACTTC.

This clone was counted a single time. The chain has TRBV18 and TRBJ1-2; D perhaps matches TRBD1 (6 bases). Germline V gene sequence: CDR1 KGHSH, CDR2 LQKENI. V lost 0 bases, J lost 6 bases, and 14 bases lay in between. The length of the CDR3 is 15 residues. The CDR3 sequence is CASSPPNREINGYTF. In nucleotides, the CDR3 is TGTGCCAGCTCACCACCGAACAGGGAAATTAATGGCTACACCTTC.

The CDR3 protein is CASSPQGRGGSGYTF. The CDR3 bases are TGTGCCAGCAGCCCCCAAGGCAGGGGTGGGTCTGGCTACACCTTC. This sequence joins TRBV3-1 (or the pseudogene TRBV3-2) and TRBJ1-2, with D possibly TRBD1 on 6 matching bases. The V gene lost 4 bases and the J gene lost 7 bases, with 19 bases spanning the gap. Germline V gives CDR1 LGHDT, CDR2 YNNKEL (reference sequence). The CDR3 covers 15 residues.

The chain employs TRBV7-2 and TRBJ1-5, with 9 bases fitting TRBD1. This CDR3 has 16 residues. Per the germline V gene, CDR1 is SGHTA and CDR2 is FQGNSA. The trim removed 4 bases at V and 6 bases at J, leaving 10 bases unmatched. The CDR3 sequence is CASSSGDRVGGQPQHF. DNA of the CDR3: TGTGCCAGCAGCTCTGGGGACAGGGTAGGAGGTCAGCCCCAGCATTTT. The full variable domain, rest sourced from reference TRBV7-2 and TRBJ1-5, is GAGVSQSPSNKVTEKGKDVELRCDPISGHTALYWYRQSLGQGLEFLIYFQGNSAPDKSGLPSDRFSAERTGGSVSTLTIQRTQQEDSAVYLCASSSGDRVGGQPQHFGDGTRLSIL.

The chain joins TRBV19 to TRBJ1-1, with 7 bases that match TRBD1. J gave up 7 bases and V 2 bases, and 10 bases lay outside the gene matches. The germline CDR1 and CDR2 sequences are LNHDA and SQIVND (reference sequence). CDR3 length equals 15 residues. DNA of the CDR3: TGTGCCAGTAGTATACCTCAGGGGGAGACGATTGAAGCTTTCTTT. Its translation is CASSIPQGETIEAFF.